This T cell receptor (beta chain) was profiled in a study of blood T cells in healthy people across ages. A second PCR, run for roughly 6 to 11 cycles, used a sample-barcoded 5' primer plus a J-beta primer mix. From the 5' RACE reads, TCRdb called clonotypes with MiXCR, one entry per CDR3 protein. Of approximately 1,700,000 distinct CDR3 sequences listed, about two fifths are singletons. Germline trimming cut 6 bases from V and 0 bases from J; bases unmatched to any gene: 7. The germline V gene has CDR1 DFQATT and CDR2 SNEGSKA (reference sequence). The CDR3 length is 14 residues. V gene TRBV20-1 combines with J gene TRBJ2-7, with 8 positions matching TRBD1. The TCR originated in a human donor in good health. Sequencing used blood. Written as DNA, the CDR3 is TGCAGTGCAAGACAGGGGCGAAGCTCCTACGAGCAGTACTTC. As protein: CSARQGRSSYEQYF.